These 23 T cell receptor beta chains originate from one sample sequenced in a study of identical twins. MiXCR, applied by TCRdb to the 5' RACE reads, yields one record per CDR3 protein. The sample shows more than 650,000 distinct CDR3 sequences, approximately 6% of them seen only once. The source material was naive T cells sorted from blood. The origin of the receptors is a young man in good health.

This chain joins TRBV19 and TRBJ2-7, with 10 bases lining up with TRBD2. The CDR3 covers 15 residues. V lost 1 base, J lost 6 bases, and 6 bases stayed unmatched. CDR1 and CDR2 from the germline V gene are LNHDA and SQIVND (reference sequence). CDR3 nucleotides: TGTGCCAGTAGTATAGGGCTAGCGGGAGTATCCGAGCAGTACGTC. Its translation: CASSIGLAGVSEQYV.

This clonotype was seen ten or more times. The chain combines TRBV5-1 with TRBJ2-7, with a weak D call TRBD1 (6 bases). The CDR3 has 13 residues. Germline V gene sequence: CDR1 SGHRS, CDR2 YFSETQ. V lost 4 bases, J lost 2 bases, and 10 bases lay in between. For the CDR3, the DNA is TGCGCCAGCAGCATAGGACAGCCCTACGAGCAGTACTTC. It is translated as CASSIGQPYEQYF.

This clonotype was counted between two and nine times. The chain has TRBV4-3 and TRBJ2-2; D not resolved. Germline V gene sequence: CDR1 LGHNA, CDR2 YSLEER. V lost 4 bases and J lost 4, with 16 bases in between. This CDR3 region has 16 residues. CDR3 in amino acids: CASSPQIAGPTGELFF. In DNA form, the CDR3 reads TGCGCCAGCAGCCCCCAGATAGCCGGACCCACCGGGGAGCTGTTTTTT.

The sample holds many counts of this clonotype. The chain links TRBV20-1 to TRBJ2-1, with D uncertain. Germline-derived CDR1 and CDR2 are DFQATT and SNEGSKA (reference sequence). The CDR3 length is 10 residues. V gave up 6 bases and J gave up 7 bases, with 7 bases separating them. CDR3: CSAPRNEQFF. The CDR3 bases are TGCAGTGCCCCTCGGAATGAGCAGTTCTTC.

This clonotype was counted at least ten times. V gene TRBV6-1 combines with J gene TRBJ1-1, with a possible D match to TRBD1 (6 bases). Per the germline V gene, CDR1 is MNHNS and CDR2 is SASEGT. This CDR3 region has 14 residues. V was clipped by 3 bases and J by 11 bases, with 19 bases between them. CDR3 nucleotide sequence: TGTGCCAGCAGTGATATTTGGGATGGCACAGGGGCTTTCTTT. Translation gives CASSDIWDGTGAFF.

In its sample, this clonotype was seen a few times. This CDR3 is CASSSQGGRTDTQYF. CDR3 in DNA: TGTGCCAGCAGCTCCCAAGGCGGGAGGACAGATACGCAGTATTTT. V gene TRBV7-3 combines with J gene TRBJ2-3, with TRBD2 identical over 8 bases. J lost 3 bases, V lost 4 bases, and 6 bases had no gene match. Germline assignment: CDR1 SGHTA and CDR2 FQGTGA. The CDR3 is made up of 15 amino acids.

This clonotype was detected ten times or more. The chain is built from TRBV11-1 and TRBJ2-1; D gene ambiguous. V dropped 5 bases and J dropped 3 bases, with 5 bases sitting between them. Per the germline V gene, CDR1 is SGHAT and CDR2 is FQDESV (reference sequence). CDR3 length: 12 amino acids. The CDR3 DNA reads as TGTGCCAGCAGCCGATACTACAATGAGCAGTTCTTC. It specifies CASSRYYNEQFF.

This clonotype appeared a few times. The chain links TRBV12-3 or TRBV12-4 to TRBJ2-7, with TRBD2 identical over 8 bases. The CDR3 is 13 residues long. V shed 6 bases and J 5 bases; nucleotides not matched to a gene: 6. CDR3: CASRRGGFDEQYF. The CDR3 coding sequence is TGTGCCAGCAGACGGGGGGGTTTCGACGAGCAGTACTTC.

There are many counts of this clonotype. V usage is TRBV24-1 and J usage is TRBJ2-3; perhaps TRBD1 as D (6 bases). V was trimmed by 1 base and J by 13 bases, leaving 11 bases between them. The CDR3 spans 12 residues. Germline CDR1 and CDR2: KGHDR and SFDVKD. CDR3 DNA: TGTGCCACCAGTGATTTAGTGCAGGGGAAGTATTTT. Amino acid sequence: CATSDLVQGKYF.

This clonotype has only a few counts. V is TRBV30 and J is TRBJ2-3; tentative D call: TRBD1 (6 bases). Germline lookup yields CDR1 GTSNPN and CDR2 SVGIG (reference sequence). V was pared by 2 bases and J by 7 bases, with 13 bases between. This CDR3 is built from 13 residues. The CDR3 region is CAWSTGRGYTQYF. The DNA for the CDR3 is TGTGCCTGGAGTACCGGAAGGGGGTATACGCAGTATTTT.

This clonotype was observed many times. The rearrangement links TRBV29-1 to TRBJ2-4; D gene unclear. CDR3 length equals 13 residues. V shed 6 bases and J shed 2 bases, with 11 bases lying between them. Germline V gives CDR1 SQVTM, CDR2 ANQGSEA. CDR3 nucleotide sequence: TGCAGCGTCGTTGGGTGGACCAAAAACATTCAGTACTTC. Translated, it gives CSVVGWTKNIQYF. Filled out from reference TRBV29-1 and TRBJ2-4, the complete variable domain reads SAVISQKPSRDICQRGTSLTIQCQVDSQVTMMFWYRQQPGQSLTLIATANQGSEATYESGFVIDKFPISRPNLTFSTLTVSNMSPEDSSIYLCSVVGWTKNIQYFGAGTRLSVL.

This clonotype was recorded at least ten times. The rearrangement joins TRBV5-1 to TRBJ1-2; no clear D gene. The V end was cut by 4 bases, the J end by 4 bases, with 14 bases between. This CDR3 spans 14 amino acids. The germline CDR1 and CDR2 sequences are SGHRS and YFSETQ. DNA for the CDR3: TGCGCCAGCAGCAATGACCCGAGGATCTATGGCTACACCTTC. Protein sequence: CASSNDPRIYGYTF.

This clonotype showed up many times. The chain employs TRBV29-1 and TRBJ2-7; a weak D match, TRBD1 (5 bases). Germline-derived CDR1 and CDR2 are SQVTM and ANQGSEA. V lost 5 bases and J lost 2, with 10 bases in between. This CDR3 has 12 amino acids. In DNA form, the CDR3 reads TGCAGCGTTATGACAGACCCCTACGAGCAGTACGTC. This encodes CSVMTDPYEQYV.

This clonotype was detected many times. The rearrangement uses TRBV18 and TRBJ2-2; 11 nucleotides align to TRBD2. V lost 4 bases, J lost 7 bases, and 8 bases stayed unmatched. The germline gives CDR1 KGHSH, CDR2 LQKENI. This CDR3 has 16 residues. The DNA for the CDR3 is TGTGCCAGCTCACTCTCGGGACTAGCGGCAGGCGGGGAGCTGTTTTTT. Protein sequence: CASSLSGLAAGGELFF.

This clonotype was seen repeatedly, ten times or more. V is TRBV3-1 and J is TRBJ2-5; D is uncertain. Between the trimmed V and J ends, which lost 1 base and 0 bases, there was a span of 9 bases. CDR1 and CDR2 from the germline V gene are LGHDT and YNNKEL (reference sequence). This CDR3 has 15 amino acids. Written as DNA, the CDR3 is TGTGCCAGCAGCCAAGGGACGGTGTACCAAGAGACCCAGTACTTC. Amino acid sequence: CASSQGTVYQETQYF.

Ten or more counts support this clonotype. The V call is TRBV27, the J call TRBJ1-4, with D uncertain. CDR3 size: 15 residues. Germline CDR1 MNHEY, CDR2 SMNVEV (reference sequence). Trimming took 4 bases from V and 3 from J, leaving 12 bases between them. The CDR3 is CASSSEAGPNEKLFF. The CDR3 nucleotides read TGTGCCAGCAGTTCTGAGGCAGGCCCTAATGAAAAACTGTTTTTT.

This clonotype has ten or more counts. The chain links TRBV5-1 to TRBJ2-3; TRBD1 agrees at 7 bases. Germline V gene lookup returns CDR1 SGHRS and CDR2 YFSETQ. The CDR3 spans 14 residues. Trimming at V came to 4 bases and at J to 1 base, leaving 3 bases not matched to a gene. The CDR3 region is CASSVDRGTDTQYF. The CDR3 coding sequence is TGCGCCAGCAGCGTAGACAGGGGCACAGATACGCAGTATTTT.

This clonotype was counted a few times. This rearrangement joins TRBV29-1 to TRBJ2-3, with a weak D call TRBD2 (7 bases). V was pared by 4 bases and J by 1 base, with 9 bases between. Germline loops: CDR1 SQVTM, CDR2 ANQGSEA. This CDR3 contains 13 residues. The CDR3 loop is CSVVGGGTDTQYF. The CDR3 region has the DNA TGCAGCGTTGTAGGGGGGGGCACAGATACGCAGTATTTT.

This chain uses TRBV3-1 with TRBJ2-5; a weak D match, TRBD1 (6 bases). With 3 bases removed from V and 1 base from J, the gap between germline ends came to 12 bases. This CDR3 is built from 15 residues. Germline values: CDR1 LGHDT, CDR2 YNNKEL (reference sequence). Written as DNA, the CDR3 is TGTGCCAGCAGCCATCCAGGGGACCTCCAAGAGACCCAGTACTTC. This sequence encodes CASSHPGDLQETQYF.

This clonotype was seen ten or more times. The gene calls are TRBV6-5 and TRBJ2-5; the match to TRBD1 covers 7 bases. This CDR3 has 14 amino acids. V lost 4 bases to trimming and J lost 0 bases; unmatched junction nucleotides: 2. CDR1 is MNHEY and CDR2 is SVGAGI in the germline V gene. CDR3: CASSSDRDQETQYF. The CDR3 bases are TGTGCCAGCAGTTCAGACAGGGACCAAGAGACCCAGTACTTC.

The table lists this clonotype with many counts. The chain carries TRBV4-1 and TRBJ1-5, with no clear D. Per the germline V gene, CDR1 is MGHRA and CDR2 is YSYEKL. The germline V and J ends were trimmed by 5 bases and 1 base, with 9 bases remaining between them. CDR3 length equals 14 residues. The CDR3 loop is CASSSPESNQPQHF. The DNA for the CDR3 is TGCGCCAGCAGCTCCCCCGAAAGCAATCAGCCCCAGCATTTT.

The table lists this clonotype with many counts. This chain uses TRBV6-5 with TRBJ2-1; 14 bases fit TRBD2. The germline V gene encodes CDR1 MNHEY and CDR2 SVGAGI. There are 18 residues in the CDR3. The junction had 9 bases not matched to a gene; V was cut back by 4 bases and J by 4 bases. CDR3 in amino acids: CASSFHRLAGGDYNEQFF. CDR3 DNA sequence: TGTGCCAGCAGTTTCCACCGACTAGCGGGAGGGGATTACAATGAGCAGTTCTTC.

To note about this clonotype: Since a much larger clone is just one base distant, this may be a read error. V usage is TRBV29-1 and J usage is TRBJ2-4; D gene unclear. The CDR3 has 14 amino acids. From germline, CDR1 is SQVTM and CDR2 ANQGSEA. In nucleotides, the CDR3 is TGCAGCGTTGAGGGTGGTGAAGTCAAAAACATTCAGTGCTTC. This codes for CSVEGGEVKNIQCF.